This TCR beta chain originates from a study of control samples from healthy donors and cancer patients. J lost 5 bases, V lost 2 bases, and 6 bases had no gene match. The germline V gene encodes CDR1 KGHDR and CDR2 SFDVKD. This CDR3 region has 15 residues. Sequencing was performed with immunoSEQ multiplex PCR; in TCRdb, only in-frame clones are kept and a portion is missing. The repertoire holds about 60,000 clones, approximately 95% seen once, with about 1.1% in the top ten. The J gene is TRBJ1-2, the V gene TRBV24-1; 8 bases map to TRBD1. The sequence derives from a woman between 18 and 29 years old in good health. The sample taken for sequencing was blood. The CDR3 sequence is CATSDSRTGRYGYTF. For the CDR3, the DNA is TGTGCCACCAGTGATTCGCGGACAGGGCGGTATGGCTACACCTTC.